This T cell receptor (beta chain) was documented in a study of early T cells in non-severe SARS-CoV-2 infection. Study-wide context: Sequencing of unsorted whole blood was done on bulk RNA, leaving chains unpaired. Study conclusions and caveats: Private and CD4 specificities were missed by VDJdb matching, which favored anti-spike CD8 responses.

As part of library construction, unique molecular identifiers were attached to individual cDNA molecules. TCRdb processed the 5' RACE reads anew with MiXCR; each CDR3 protein has one entry. The repertoire has around 59,000 distinct CDR3 sequences, about 9.8% of them found once; the top ten carry about 16%. In regard to this clonotype: Its antigen is not known.

The specimen was whole blood. This TCR was sampled from an adult who was a healthcare worker with PCR-confirmed SARS-CoV-2 infection or an uninfected control (not recorded which).

The chain's CDR3 is CASSVPGQGTDTQYF. In DNA form, the CDR3 reads TGTGCCAGTAGTGTTCCGGGACAGGGGACAGATACGCAGTATTTT. The chain is built from TRBV19 and TRBJ2-3, with TRBD1 identical over 10 bases. This CDR3 spans 15 amino acids. Trimming removed 5 bases from V and 3 bases from J; junction bases left unmatched: 5. Germline-derived CDR1 and CDR2 are LNHDA and SQIVND (reference sequence).